Presented here are 8 T cell receptor beta chains from one specimen sequenced in a study of cytomegalovirus exposure and HLA in healthy donors. The PCR used 60 Vbeta and 13 Jbeta primers. Produced via immunoSEQ multiplex PCR; TCRdb's table is partial and in-frame only. The sample carries some 140,000 clones, about 77% recorded once. The sample was PBMCs. The receptor source for this set is a woman aged 40 to 55 in good health and CMV-seronegative.

V is TRBV5-1 and J is TRBJ2-5; D is unresolved. V dropped 1 base and J dropped 5 bases, with 18 bases sitting between them. This CDR3 region has 16 residues. Per germline, CDR1 SGHRS and CDR2 YFSETQ. The CDR3 loop is CASSLTATQLEETQYF. In DNA form, the CDR3 reads TGCGCCAGCAGCTTGACTGCGACCCAGCTAGAGGAGACCCAGTACTTC.

CDR3 region: CASSPDRGSYEQYF. The DNA of the CDR3 is TGTGCCAGCAGCCCGGACAGGGGCTCCTACGAGCAGTACTTC. This chain joins TRBV7-2 and TRBJ2-7, with TRBD1 matching over 9 bases. The germline V gene has CDR1 SGHTA and CDR2 FQGNSA. CDR3 length: 14 amino acids. V gave up 5 bases and J gave up 0 bases; unmatched junction bases: 2.

The J gene is TRBJ1-2, the V gene TRBV6-5, with D possibly being TRBD1 (6 bases). The ends were cut back, 0 bases at V and 4 bases at J, with 15 bases in the middle. This CDR3 comprises 16 residues. The germline gives CDR1 MNHEY, CDR2 SVGAGI. The chain's CDR3 is CASSYSITGSIYGYTF. Written as DNA, the CDR3 is TGTGCCAGCAGTTACTCGATTACAGGGTCAATCTATGGCTACACCTTC.

The table lists this clone with a few counts. The rearrangement links TRBV13 to TRBJ1-3, with D tentatively TRBD1 (5 bases). CDR1 is PRHDT and CDR2 is FYEKMQ in the germline V gene (reference sequence). The V gene lost 0 bases and the J gene lost 4 bases, with 7 bases spanning the gap. The CDR3 covers 14 residues. Here the CDR3 DNA reads TGTGCCAGCAGCTTAGGAGGGGTAGGAAACACCATATATTTT. Amino acids: CASSLGGVGNTIYF.

The chain uses TRBV28 and TRBJ2-7; no clear D gene. Germline V gene sequence: CDR1 MDHEN, CDR2 SYDVKM. The CDR3 loop spans 12 amino acids. V was pared by 3 bases and J by 4 bases, with 7 bases between. The CDR3 loop reads CASSLELYEQYF. DNA for the CDR3: TGTGCCAGCAGTTTGGAGTTGTACGAGCAGTACTTC.

The chain has TRBV6-5 and TRBJ1-2; D might be TRBD1 (5 bases). CDR1 is MNHEY and CDR2 is SVGAGI in the germline V gene. V was trimmed by 2 bases and J by 5 bases, leaving 12 bases between them. The CDR3 length is 14 residues. The CDR3 nucleotides read TGTGCCAGCAGTTACCTAGACAGTGGGTATGGCTACACCTTC. The encoded protein is CASSYLDSGYGYTF.

The J gene is TRBJ2-1, the V gene TRBV7-2; 7 nucleotides line up with TRBD1. Germline CDR1 and CDR2: SGHTA and FQGNSA. The J segment lost 8 bases and the V segment lost 2 bases, leaving 12 bases of the junction unmatched. The CDR3 consists of 16 residues. This CDR3 is CASSLFIVAGGDEQFF. DNA of the CDR3: TGTGCCAGCAGCTTATTTATTGTGGCAGGGGGAGATGAGCAGTTCTTC.

This rearrangement joins TRBV27 to TRBJ1-2; 7 bases fit TRBD1. The J segment lost 3 bases and the V segment lost 5 bases, leaving 6 bases of the junction unmatched. The length of the CDR3 is 14 residues. Looked up from germline, CDR1 is MNHEY and CDR2 is SMNVEV (reference sequence). CDR3 bases: TGTGCCAGCAGTCGGACAGGCAAAGACTATGGCTACACCTTC. This gives the protein CASSRTGKDYGYTF.